Below, one TCR beta chain is given with its context. The antigen is unknown. Every bit of the isolated RNA underwent reverse transcription, so sequencing read expressed TCRB transcripts. Clones were read by immunoSEQ multiplex PCR, and TCRdb kept only the in-frame ones, dropping some. The sample includes over 150,000 clones, roughly 7.1% of them seen just once. J gave up 1 base and V 7 bases, and 12 bases lay outside the gene matches. Germline V gene data show CDR1 as SQVTM and CDR2 as ANQGSEA. CDR3 length equals 15 residues. This entry is derived from a study of beta chain features in type 1 diabetes. The study's findings and limits: Across all four CD4+ subsets, people with type 1 diabetes showed modestly shorter TCRB CDR3s.

The chain recombines TRBV29-1 with TRBJ2-7, with TRBD2 matching over 8 bases. Sequencing was performed on central memory CD4+ T cells from blood. This TCR came from a woman aged 40-49 years with type 1 diabetes. The chain's CDR3 is CSARQASGFSYEQYF. In DNA form, the CDR3 reads TGCAGCGCAAGGCAGGCTAGCGGGTTTTCCTACGAGCAGTACTTC.